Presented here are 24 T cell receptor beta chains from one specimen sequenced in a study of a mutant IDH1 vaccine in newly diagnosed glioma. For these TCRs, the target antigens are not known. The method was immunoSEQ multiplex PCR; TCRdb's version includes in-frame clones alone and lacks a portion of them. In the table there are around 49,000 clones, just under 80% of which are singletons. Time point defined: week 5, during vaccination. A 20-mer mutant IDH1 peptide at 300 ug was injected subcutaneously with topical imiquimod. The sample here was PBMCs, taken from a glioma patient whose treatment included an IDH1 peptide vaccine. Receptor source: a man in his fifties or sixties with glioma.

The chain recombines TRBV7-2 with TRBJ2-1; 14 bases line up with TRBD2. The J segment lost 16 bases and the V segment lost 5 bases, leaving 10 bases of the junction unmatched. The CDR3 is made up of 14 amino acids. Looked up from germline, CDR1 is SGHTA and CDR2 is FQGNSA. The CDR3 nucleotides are TGTGCCAGCAGCCAGGGGACTAGCGGGGGCCGGGCCTTCTTC. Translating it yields CASSQGTSGGRAFF.

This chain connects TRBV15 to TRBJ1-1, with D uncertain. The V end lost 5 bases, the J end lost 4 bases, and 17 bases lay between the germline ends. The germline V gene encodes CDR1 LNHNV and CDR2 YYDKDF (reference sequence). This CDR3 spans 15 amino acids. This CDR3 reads CATSGKGRGGTEAFF. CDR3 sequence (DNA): TGTGCCACCAGCGGCAAGGGCCGAGGAGGCACTGAAGCTTTCTTT.

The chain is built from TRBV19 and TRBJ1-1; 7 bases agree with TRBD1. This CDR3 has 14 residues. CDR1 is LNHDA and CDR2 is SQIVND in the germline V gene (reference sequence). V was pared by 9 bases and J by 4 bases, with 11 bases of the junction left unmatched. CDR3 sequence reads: CASYDRVPVTEAFF. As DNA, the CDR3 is TGTGCCAGCTACGACAGGGTTCCGGTCACTGAAGCTTTCTTT.

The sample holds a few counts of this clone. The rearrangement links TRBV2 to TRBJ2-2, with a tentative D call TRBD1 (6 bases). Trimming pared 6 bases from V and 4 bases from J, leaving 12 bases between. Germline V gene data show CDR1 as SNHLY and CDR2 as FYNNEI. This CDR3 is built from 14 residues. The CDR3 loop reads CASRGQGITGELFF. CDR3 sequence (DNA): TGTGCCAGCAGGGGACAAGGGATCACCGGGGAGCTGTTTTTT.

This chain's CDR3 is CASSQDKAAYNEQFF. CDR3 nucleotide sequence: TGTGCCAGCAGCCAAGATAAGGCCGCCTACAATGAGCAGTTCTTC. The chain links TRBV4-2 to TRBJ2-1; D gene unclear. The CDR3 is made up of 15 amino acids. Between the trimmed V and J ends, which lost 0 bases and 2 bases, there was a span of 8 bases. CDR1 is LGHNA, CDR2 YNFKEQ, per germline.

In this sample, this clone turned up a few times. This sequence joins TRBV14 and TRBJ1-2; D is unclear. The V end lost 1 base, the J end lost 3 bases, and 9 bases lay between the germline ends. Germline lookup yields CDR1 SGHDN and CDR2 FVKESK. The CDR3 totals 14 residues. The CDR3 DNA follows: TGTGCCAGCAGCCAAGGAGGAGTGCACTATGGCTACACCTTC. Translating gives CASSQGGVHYGYTF.

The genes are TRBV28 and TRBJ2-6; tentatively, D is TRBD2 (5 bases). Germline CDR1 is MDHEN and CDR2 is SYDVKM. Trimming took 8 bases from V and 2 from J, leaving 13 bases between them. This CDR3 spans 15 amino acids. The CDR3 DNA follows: TGTGCCAGCCGGGAACCGACGACTGGGGCCAACGTCCTGACTTTC. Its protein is CASREPTTGANVLTF.

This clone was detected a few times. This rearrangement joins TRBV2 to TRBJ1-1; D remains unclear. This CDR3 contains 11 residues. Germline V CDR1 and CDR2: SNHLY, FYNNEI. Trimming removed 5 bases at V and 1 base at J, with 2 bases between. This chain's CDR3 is CASSRNTEAFF. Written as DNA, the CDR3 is TGTGCCAGCAGTAGGAACACTGAAGCTTTCTTT.

The CDR3 DNA reads as TGTGCCAGCAGCGTACATCAGCGGGGACACCTTAACGAGCAGTACTTC. Translation gives CASSVHQRGHLNEQYF. The chain links TRBV9 to TRBJ2-7; weak D call: TRBD2 (7 bases). The CDR3 spans 16 residues. Trimming stripped 1 base from V and 5 bases from J, with 19 bases between. The germline gives CDR1 SGDLS, CDR2 YYNGEE.

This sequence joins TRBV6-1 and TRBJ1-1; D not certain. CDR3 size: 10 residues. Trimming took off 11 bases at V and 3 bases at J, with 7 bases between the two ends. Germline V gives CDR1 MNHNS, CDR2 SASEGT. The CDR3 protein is CASWDTEAFF. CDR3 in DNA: TGTGCCTCCTGGGACACTGAAGCTTTCTTT.

The CDR3 is CASSRDRGSPLHF. In DNA form, the CDR3 reads TGTGCCAGTAGTAGAGACAGGGGGTCACCCCTCCACTTT. V and J are TRBV19 and TRBJ1-6; TRBD1 agrees at 9 bases. The CDR3 contains 13 residues. Germline V lookup: CDR1 LNHDA, CDR2 SQIVND (reference sequence). After removal of 4 bases from V and 10 bases from J, the junction contained 2 bases not matched to a gene.

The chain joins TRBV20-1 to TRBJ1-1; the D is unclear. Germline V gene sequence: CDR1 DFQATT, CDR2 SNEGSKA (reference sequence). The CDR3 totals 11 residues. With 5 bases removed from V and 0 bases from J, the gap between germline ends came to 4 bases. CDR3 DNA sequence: TGCAGTGCTTGGCTGAACACTGAAGCTTTCTTT. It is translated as CSAWLNTEAFF.

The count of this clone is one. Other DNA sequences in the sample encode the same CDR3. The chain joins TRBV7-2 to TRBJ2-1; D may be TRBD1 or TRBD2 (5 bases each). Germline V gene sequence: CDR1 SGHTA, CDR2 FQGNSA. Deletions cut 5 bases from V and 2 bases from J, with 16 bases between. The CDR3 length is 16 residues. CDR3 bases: TGTGCCAGCAGCCCACCCGGGGCAGCCACCTACAATGAGCAGTTCTTC. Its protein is CASSPPGAATYNEQFF. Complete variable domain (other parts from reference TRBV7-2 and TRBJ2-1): GAGVSQSPSNKVTEKGKDVELRCDPISGHTALYWYRQSLGQGLEFLIYFQGNSAPDKSGLPSDRFSAERTGGSVSTLTIQRTQQEDSAVYLCASSPPGAATYNEQFFGPGTRLTVL.

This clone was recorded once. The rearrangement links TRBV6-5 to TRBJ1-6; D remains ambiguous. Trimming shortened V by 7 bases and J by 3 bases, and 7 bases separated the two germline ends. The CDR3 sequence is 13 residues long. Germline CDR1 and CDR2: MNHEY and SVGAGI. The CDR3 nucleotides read TGTGCCAGCACCGGCAACTATAATTCACCCCTCCACTTT. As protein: CASTGNYNSPLHF.

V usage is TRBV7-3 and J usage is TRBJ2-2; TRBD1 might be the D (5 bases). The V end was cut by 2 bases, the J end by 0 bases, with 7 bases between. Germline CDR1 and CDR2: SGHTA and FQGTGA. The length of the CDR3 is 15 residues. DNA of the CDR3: TGTGCCAGCAGCTTACAGGGTACGAACACCGGGGAGCTGTTTTTT. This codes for CASSLQGTNTGELFF.

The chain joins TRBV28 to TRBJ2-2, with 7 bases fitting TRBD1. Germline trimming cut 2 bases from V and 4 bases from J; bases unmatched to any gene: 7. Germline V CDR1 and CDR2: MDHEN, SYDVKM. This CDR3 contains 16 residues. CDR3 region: CASSLTGQAPTGELFF. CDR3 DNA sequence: TGTGCCAGCAGTTTAACCGGACAGGCCCCCACCGGGGAGCTGTTTTTT.

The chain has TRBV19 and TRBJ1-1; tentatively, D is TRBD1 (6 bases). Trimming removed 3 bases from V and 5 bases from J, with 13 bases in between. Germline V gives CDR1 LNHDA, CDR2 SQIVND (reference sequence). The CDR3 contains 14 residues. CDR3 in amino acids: CASSIGGGRTEAFF. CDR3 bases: TGTGCCAGTAGTATTGGAGGGGGAAGAACTGAAGCTTTCTTT.

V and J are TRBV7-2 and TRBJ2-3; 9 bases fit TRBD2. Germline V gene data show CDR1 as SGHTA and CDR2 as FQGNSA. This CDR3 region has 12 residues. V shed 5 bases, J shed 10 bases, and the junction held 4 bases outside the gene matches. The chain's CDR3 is CASSTRTSAQYF. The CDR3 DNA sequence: TGTGCCAGCAGCACCCGGACTAGCGCGCAGTATTTT.

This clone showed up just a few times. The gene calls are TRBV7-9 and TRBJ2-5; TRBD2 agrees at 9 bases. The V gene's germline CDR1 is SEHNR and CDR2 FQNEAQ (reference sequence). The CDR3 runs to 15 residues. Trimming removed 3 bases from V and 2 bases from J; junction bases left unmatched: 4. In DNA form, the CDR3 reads TGTGCCAGCAGCTTTGTTAGCGGGGGACAAGAGACCCAGTACTTC. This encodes CASSFVSGGQETQYF.

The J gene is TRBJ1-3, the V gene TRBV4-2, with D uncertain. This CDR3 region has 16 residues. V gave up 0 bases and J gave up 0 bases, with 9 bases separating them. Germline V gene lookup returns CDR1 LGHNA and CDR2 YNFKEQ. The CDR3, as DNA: TGTGCCAGCAGCCAAGAATTACATAACTCTGGAAACACCATATATTTT. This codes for CASSQELHNSGNTIYF.

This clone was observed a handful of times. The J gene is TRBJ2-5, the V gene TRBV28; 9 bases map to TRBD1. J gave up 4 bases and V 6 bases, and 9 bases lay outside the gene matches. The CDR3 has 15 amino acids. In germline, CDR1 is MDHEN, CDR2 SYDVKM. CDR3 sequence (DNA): TGTGCCAGCAGCTCCGGGACAGGGCATGGAGAGACCCAGTACTTC. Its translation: CASSSGTGHGETQYF. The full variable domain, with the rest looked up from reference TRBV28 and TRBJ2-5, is DVKVTQSSRYLVKRTGEKVFLECVQDMDHENMFWYRQDPGLGLRLIYFSYDVKMKEKGDIPEGYSVSREKKERFSLILESASTNQTSMYLCASSSGTGHGETQYFGPGTRLLVL.

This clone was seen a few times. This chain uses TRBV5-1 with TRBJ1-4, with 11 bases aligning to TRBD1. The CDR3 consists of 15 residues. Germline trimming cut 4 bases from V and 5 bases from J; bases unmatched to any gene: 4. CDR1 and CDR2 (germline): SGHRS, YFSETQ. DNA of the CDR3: TGCGCCAGCAGCGGGACAGGGGGAGGCAATGAAAAACTGTTTTTT. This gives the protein CASSGTGGGNEKLFF.

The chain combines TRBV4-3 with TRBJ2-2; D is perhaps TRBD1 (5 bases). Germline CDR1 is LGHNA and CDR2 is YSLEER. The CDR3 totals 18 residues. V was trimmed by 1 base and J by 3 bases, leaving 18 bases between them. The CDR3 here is CASSQAIQAAGYTGELFF. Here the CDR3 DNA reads TGCGCCAGCAGCCAAGCGATCCAGGCGGCAGGGTACACCGGGGAGCTGTTTTTT.

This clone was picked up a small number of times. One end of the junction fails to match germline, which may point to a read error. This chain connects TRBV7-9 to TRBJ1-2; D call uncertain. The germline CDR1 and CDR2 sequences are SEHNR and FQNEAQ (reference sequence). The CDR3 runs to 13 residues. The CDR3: CASSLMGGSGHTF. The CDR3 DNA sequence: TGTGCCAGCAGCTTAATGGGAGGCTCTGGCCACACCTTC.